This record concerns one T cell receptor beta chain sequence. Its antigen is unknown. This sample was taken from a study of cytomegalovirus exposure and HLA in healthy donors. Broader study findings: Exclusion as indistinguishable affected some V segments, including TRBV6-2 and TRBV6-3. An analysis that was carried out later associated 16,951 TCR beta sequences with HLA alleles at 0.05 false discovery rate.

The PCR was carried out with 60 Vbeta primers and 13 Jbeta primers. TCRdb's table, derived via immunoSEQ multiplex PCR, lists solely in-frame clones and lacks some. This table holds some 85,000 clones, around 84% found once. V shed 0 bases and J shed 10 bases, with 16 bases lying between them. The CDR3 contains 16 residues. Germline CDR1 reads ENHRY; CDR2 reads SYGVKD. J is TRBJ1-6 and V is TRBV10-3; the D is unclear. Sample: PBMCs. This TCR came from a middle-aged woman in good health and CMV-seropositive. CDR3 in amino acids: CAISESSETGWSPLHF. The CDR3 coding sequence is TGTGCCATCAGTGAGTCGAGCGAGACCGGGTGGTCACCCCTCCACTTT.